The rows below give T cell receptor beta chains drawn from one sample of a study of T cell responses to AZD1222 COVID-19 vaccine. Libraries were prepared by immunoSEQ multiplex PCR; TCRdb keeps only in-frame clonotypes and omits some of them. Here the sample spans 150,000 to 200,000 clones, 90% to 95% being singletons. The source was peripheral blood, collected on day 0 of AZD1222 vaccination. These receptors originate from an adult in good health. Each CDR3 is given with its conserved first and last residue. Fields, in order: J gene, clone size, V gene, D gene, CDR3 protein, CDR3 DNA. D genes are given only for firm matches. Rows may omit the clone size; those that give it use once, few, many or a size class.

j_gene: TRBJ1-1
abundance: .
v_gene: TRBV6-5
d_gene: .
CDR3aa: CASQRTETNTEAFF
CDR3nt: TGTGCCAGCCAAAGAACAGAGACGAACACTGAAGCTTTCTTT

j_gene: TRBJ1-2
abundance: .
v_gene: TRBV7-2
d_gene: .
CDR3aa: CASSLGRQDYGYTF
CDR3nt: TGTGCCAGCAGCTTAGGTCGACAGGACTATGGCTACACCTTC

j_gene: TRBJ1-5
abundance: .
v_gene: TRBV2
d_gene: .
CDR3aa: CASTLEGNFGQPQHF
CDR3nt: TGTGCCAGCACCCTGGAGGGGAATTTTGGTCAGCCCCAGCATTTT

j_gene: TRBJ1-5
abundance: .
v_gene: TRBV7-9
d_gene: .
CDR3aa: CASSLAGQPQHF
CDR3nt: TGTGCCAGCAGCTTAGCGGGCCAGCCCCAGCATTTT

j_gene: TRBJ2-1
abundance: .
v_gene: TRBV27
d_gene: .
CDR3aa: CASSGTPGLVRNEQFF
CDR3nt: TGTGCCAGCAGTGGGACACCGGGGCTCGTGCGCAATGAGCAGTTCTTC

j_gene: TRBJ1-4
abundance: .
v_gene: TRBV28
d_gene: .
CDR3aa: CASSLGEEKLFF
CDR3nt: TGTGCCAGCAGTTTAGGGGAAGAAAAACTGTTTTTT

j_gene: TRBJ2-5
abundance: .
v_gene: TRBV29-1
d_gene: .
CDR3aa: CSVETETQYF
CDR3nt: TGCAGCGTAGAGACAGAGACCCAGTACTTC

j_gene: TRBJ2-7
abundance: .
v_gene: TRBV10-3
d_gene: TRBD2
CDR3aa: CAISDLAGTSGHEQYF
CDR3nt: TGTGCCATCAGTGACCTCGCCGGGACTAGCGGCCACGAGCAGTACTTC

j_gene: TRBJ2-4
abundance: .
v_gene: TRBV5-8
d_gene: .
CDR3aa: CASSLRDGGIQYF
CDR3nt: TGTGCCAGCAGCTTGAGAGACGGGGGCATTCAGTACTTC

j_gene: TRBJ2-7
abundance: once
v_gene: TRBV7-8
d_gene: .
CDR3aa: CASSARRNPYEQYF
CDR3nt: TGTGCCAGCAGCGCCCGGCGGAACCCCTACGAGCAGTACTTC

j_gene: TRBJ1-3
abundance: .
v_gene: TRBV5-1
d_gene: .
CDR3aa: CASSLTDPGNTIYF
CDR3nt: TGCGCCAGCAGCTTGACAGACCCTGGAAACACCATATATTTT

j_gene: TRBJ1-3
abundance: .
v_gene: TRBV4-1
d_gene: .
CDR3aa: CASSQVGARGNTIYF
CDR3nt: TGCGCCAGCAGCCAAGTGGGGGCCCGGGGAAACACCATATATTTT

j_gene: TRBJ2-1
abundance: .
v_gene: TRBV12-5
d_gene: TRBD2
CDR3aa: CASGWGGSSYNEQFF
CDR3nt: TGTGCTAGTGGTTGGGGGGGGAGCTCCTACAATGAGCAGTTCTTC

j_gene: TRBJ1-3
abundance: .
v_gene: TRBV10-2
d_gene: .
CDR3aa: CASRNSGRGNTIYF
CDR3nt: TGCGCCAGCAGAAATTCGGGACGGGGAAACACCATATATTTT

j_gene: TRBJ1-4
abundance: .
v_gene: TRBV5-1
d_gene: .
CDR3aa: CASSFTGGPNEKLFF
CDR3nt: TGCGCCAGCAGCTTCACCGGGGGCCCAAATGAAAAACTGTTTTTT

j_gene: TRBJ1-1
abundance: once
v_gene: TRBV7-9
d_gene: .
CDR3aa: CASSLVYRIYPTEAFF
CDR3nt: TGTGCCAGCAGCTTAGTTTACCGCATCTATCCCACTGAAGCTTTCTTT

j_gene: TRBJ1-1
abundance: .
v_gene: TRBV2
d_gene: TRBD1
CDR3aa: CASSEDRGRGTEAFF
CDR3nt: TGTGCCAGCAGTGAGGACAGGGGAAGGGGCACTGAAGCTTTCTTT

j_gene: TRBJ1-4
abundance: .
v_gene: TRBV5-8
d_gene: .
CDR3aa: CASTDEKLFF
CDR3nt: TGTGCCAGCACCGATGAAAAACTGTTTTTT

j_gene: TRBJ1-5
abundance: .
v_gene: TRBV12-3/TRBV12-4
d_gene: .
CDR3aa: CASSLSGPVPQHF
CDR3nt: TGTGCCAGCAGTTTAAGTGGACCGGTGCCCCAGCATTTT

j_gene: TRBJ2-3
abundance: .
v_gene: TRBV19
d_gene: TRBD2
CDR3aa: CASSVLAGEDTQYF
CDR3nt: TGTGCCAGTAGCGTACTAGCGGGAGAAGATACGCAGTATTTT

j_gene: TRBJ2-7
abundance: once
v_gene: TRBV27
d_gene: .
CDR3aa: CASSSLRSGTRRTYEQYF
CDR3nt: TGTGCCAGCAGTTCTTTAAGGTCCGGGACTCGTAGGACCTACGAGCAGTACTTC

j_gene: TRBJ1-2
abundance: .
v_gene: TRBV30
d_gene: TRBD1
CDR3aa: CAWSVLTGTGGFHYGYTF
CDR3nt: TGTGCCTGGAGTGTACTCACCGGGACAGGGGGCTTTCACTATGGCTACACCTTC

j_gene: TRBJ1-5
abundance: .
v_gene: TRBV6-1
d_gene: .
CDR3aa: CASSEAGAALSNQPQHF
CDR3nt: TGTGCCAGCAGTGAAGCCGGCGCGGCACTTAGCAATCAGCCCCAGCATTTT

j_gene: TRBJ2-7
abundance: .
v_gene: TRBV5-4
d_gene: .
CDR3aa: CASRRWGMDEQYF
CDR3nt: TGTGCCAGCAGGAGGTGGGGTATGGACGAGCAGTACTTC

j_gene: TRBJ1-2
abundance: .
v_gene: TRBV4-1
d_gene: TRBD1
CDR3aa: CASSRDRDYGYTF
CDR3nt: TGCGCCAGCAGCCGCGACAGGGACTATGGCTACACCTTC

j_gene: TRBJ1-1
abundance: once
v_gene: TRBV28
d_gene: .
CDR3aa: CASRQVTLNTEAFF
CDR3nt: TGTGCCAGCAGACAAGTAACCCTTAACACTGAAGCTTTCTTT

j_gene: TRBJ2-1
abundance: .
v_gene: TRBV24-1
d_gene: TRBD1
CDR3aa: CATGTGYYNEQFF
CDR3nt: TGTGCCACCGGGACAGGGTACTACAATGAGCAGTTCTTC

j_gene: TRBJ2-1
abundance: .
v_gene: TRBV3-1/TRBV3-2
d_gene: .
CDR3aa: CASSQDASGPYNEQFF
CDR3nt: TGTGCCAGCAGCCAAGATGCGTCGGGCCCCTACAATGAGCAGTTCTTC

j_gene: TRBJ1-6
abundance: .
v_gene: TRBV27
d_gene: .
CDR3aa: CASSLSGVHNSPLHF
CDR3nt: TGTGCCAGCAGTTTATCCGGGGTACATAATTCACCCCTCCACTTT

j_gene: TRBJ1-1
abundance: .
v_gene: TRBV9
d_gene: .
CDR3aa: CASSPQASMNTEAFF
CDR3nt: TGTGCCAGCAGCCCTCAGGCATCCATGAACACTGAAGCTTTCTTT

j_gene: TRBJ1-5
abundance: .
v_gene: TRBV20-1
d_gene: .
CDR3aa: CSAGGGRNQPQHF
CDR3nt: TGCAGTGCTGGTGGGGGGCGGAATCAGCCCCAGCATTTT

j_gene: TRBJ1-6
abundance: .
v_gene: TRBV28
d_gene: .
CDR3aa: CASSFTSNSPLHF
CDR3nt: TGTGCCAGCAGTTTTACGAGCAATTCACCCCTCCACTTT

j_gene: TRBJ2-7
abundance: once
v_gene: TRBV7-6
d_gene: .
CDR3aa: CASSLALTSYEQYF
CDR3nt: TGTGCCAGCAGCTTAGCGCTGACTTCCTACGAGCAGTACTTC

j_gene: TRBJ2-1
abundance: .
v_gene: TRBV5-4
d_gene: .
CDR3aa: CASSTTEHNEQFF
CDR3nt: TGTGCCAGCAGCACGACAGAGCACAATGAGCAGTTCTTC

j_gene: TRBJ2-1
abundance: .
v_gene: TRBV15
d_gene: .
CDR3aa: CATSREVRISSYNEQFF
CDR3nt: TGTGCCACCAGCAGAGAGGTACGGATAAGCTCCTACAATGAGCAGTTCTTC

j_gene: TRBJ2-5
abundance: .
v_gene: TRBV6-5
d_gene: .
CDR3aa: CASRRPGGYGETQYF
CDR3nt: TGTGCCAGCAGACGCCCCGGGGGCTACGGGGAGACCCAGTACTTC

j_gene: TRBJ1-1
abundance: .
v_gene: TRBV18
d_gene: .
CDR3aa: CASSIRENTEAFF
CDR3nt: TGTGCCAGCTCAATCAGGGAAAACACTGAAGCTTTCTTT

j_gene: TRBJ2-3
abundance: .
v_gene: TRBV5-1
d_gene: .
CDR3aa: CASSLRGGSGGASTDTQYF
CDR3nt: TGCGCCAGCAGCTTGCGAGGCGGGTCTGGGGGAGCAAGCACAGATACGCAGTATTTT

j_gene: TRBJ1-1
abundance: .
v_gene: TRBV10-1
d_gene: .
CDR3aa: CASSGGLAMNTEAFF
CDR3nt: TGCGCCAGCAGTGGAGGGTTGGCCATGAACACTGAAGCTTTCTTT

j_gene: TRBJ1-4
abundance: .
v_gene: TRBV28
d_gene: TRBD1
CDR3aa: CASSPAPGTGDEKLFF
CDR3nt: TGTGCCAGCAGTCCTGCCCCCGGGACAGGGGATGAAAAACTGTTTTTT

j_gene: TRBJ1-2
abundance: few
v_gene: TRBV12-3/TRBV12-4
d_gene: TRBD1
CDR3aa: CASSFGDSYGYTF
CDR3nt: TGTGCCAGCAGTTTTGGGGACAGCTATGGCTACACCTTC

j_gene: TRBJ1-5
abundance: .
v_gene: TRBV5-6
d_gene: .
CDR3aa: CASSLRGYSNQPQHF
CDR3nt: TGTGCCAGCAGCTTGAGGGGATATAGCAATCAGCCCCAGCATTTT

j_gene: TRBJ1-1
abundance: .
v_gene: TRBV9
d_gene: .
CDR3aa: CASTKGDTEAFF
CDR3nt: TGTGCCAGCACTAAAGGGGACACTGAAGCTTTCTTT

j_gene: TRBJ2-3
abundance: .
v_gene: TRBV6-2/TRBV6-3
d_gene: .
CDR3aa: CASSYKGISTDTQYF
CDR3nt: TGTGCCAGCAGTTACAAGGGTATCAGCACAGATACGCAGTATTTT

j_gene: TRBJ1-1
abundance: .
v_gene: TRBV3-1/TRBV3-2
d_gene: .
CDR3aa: CASSQAQERAFF
CDR3nt: TGTGCCAGCAGCCAAGCACAGGAGCGAGCTTTCTTT

j_gene: TRBJ1-2
abundance: few
v_gene: TRBV27
d_gene: .
CDR3aa: CASSLSGAYGYTF
CDR3nt: TGTGCCAGCAGTTTGTCGGGAGCTTATGGCTACACCTTC

j_gene: TRBJ1-5
abundance: .
v_gene: TRBV6-1
d_gene: TRBD1
CDR3aa: CASSEAPGTENQPQHF
CDR3nt: TGTGCCAGCAGTGAAGCGCCCGGGACAGAAAATCAGCCCCAGCATTTT

j_gene: TRBJ2-3
abundance: .
v_gene: TRBV10-3
d_gene: .
CDR3aa: CAISDRGPTDTQYF
CDR3nt: TGTGCCATCAGTGATCGGGGCCCCACAGATACGCAGTATTTT

j_gene: TRBJ1-1
abundance: .
v_gene: TRBV4-2
d_gene: .
CDR3aa: CASSQFPGTEAFF
CDR3nt: TGTGCCAGCAGCCAATTTCCAGGGACTGAAGCTTTCTTT

j_gene: TRBJ2-7
abundance: once
v_gene: TRBV28
d_gene: .
CDR3aa: CASRKEQASPYEQYF
CDR3nt: TGTGCCAGCAGAAAAGAGCAAGCCTCCCCCTACGAGCAGTACTTC

j_gene: TRBJ1-6
abundance: .
v_gene: TRBV30
d_gene: TRBD1
CDR3aa: CAWGGQDNSPLHF
CDR3nt: TGTGCCTGGGGGGGACAGGACAATTCACCCCTCCACTTT

j_gene: TRBJ2-1
abundance: .
v_gene: TRBV7-3
d_gene: .
CDR3aa: CASSPDSRGYNEQFF
CDR3nt: TGTGCCAGCAGCCCCGACTCCCGGGGCTACAATGAGCAGTTCTTC

j_gene: TRBJ1-4
abundance: .
v_gene: TRBV25-1
d_gene: .
CDR3aa: CASSEKVGIYEKLFF
CDR3nt: TGTGCCAGCAGTGAAAAGGTCGGAATATATGAAAAACTGTTTTTT

j_gene: TRBJ1-3
abundance: .
v_gene: TRBV5-4
d_gene: TRBD1
CDR3aa: CASSLRQGTGNTIYF
CDR3nt: TGTGCCAGCAGCCTGAGACAGGGGACTGGAAACACCATATATTTT

j_gene: TRBJ2-1
abundance: .
v_gene: TRBV28
d_gene: TRBD2
CDR3aa: CASSYPGLASRRQFF
CDR3nt: TGTGCCAGCAGCTACCCGGGACTAGCGTCCCGGCGGCAGTTCTTC